These 29 T cell receptor beta chains share one sample of origin, sequenced in a study of post-analysis software for immune sequencing data. Researchers reported that TCR beta cDNA libraries carried unique molecular identifiers. TCRdb redid the calling of the PCR reads with MiXCR, one entry per CDR3 protein. Of some 450,000 distinct CDR3 sequences detected, around 40% appear once; the ten largest clones hold 12%. Antigens for these TCRs are unknown. General study results and limits: Five or six TRBV segments, TRBV5-6, TRBV5-1 and TRBV20-1 among them, were found more frequent in patients than controls.

Material for sequencing was blood. These TCRs come from a girl between 5 and 17 years old with multiple sclerosis.

The rearrangement joins TRBV6-5 to TRBJ1-4, with 9 bases fitting TRBD1. CDR3 size: 15 residues. The germline gives CDR1 MNHEY, CDR2 SVGAGI. The junction had 4 bases not matched to a gene; V was cut back by 0 bases and J by 8 bases. The CDR3 bases are TGTGCCAGCAGTTACTCGGGGACAGGGAGGGAAAAACTGTTTTTT. Amino acids: CASSYSGTGREKLFF.

On this clonotype itself: Because it lacks the conserved phenylalanine or tryptophan at the end, this CDR3 is likely a read error. The rearrangement joins TRBV12-3 or TRBV12-4 to TRBJ1-1; a possible D gene is TRBD1 (6 bases). With 5 bases removed from V and 0 bases from J, the gap between germline ends came to 10 bases. This CDR3 comprises 14 residues. CDR3 DNA: TGTGCCAGCAGTAACAGGGACATGAACACTGAAGCTTTCTCT. Translation: CASSNRDMNTEAFS.

The V and J genes are TRBV6-2 or TRBV6-3 and TRBJ2-3; D tentatively fits TRBD1 or TRBD2 (5 bases each). The germline V gene has CDR1 MNHEY and CDR2 SVGEGT. The ends were cut back, 8 bases at V and 5 bases at J, with 8 bases in the middle. CDR3 length: 11 amino acids. In nucleotides, the CDR3 is TGTGCCAGCGGGACGAGAGATACGCAGTATTTT. It is translated as CASGTRDTQYF.

The chain combines TRBV5-1 with TRBJ2-1, with TRBD2 identical over 14 bases. The CDR3 runs to 17 residues. Germline CDR1 and CDR2: SGHRS and YFSETQ. The CDR3 here is CTGSAPGLAGEYAEQFF. In DNA form, the CDR3 reads TGCACCGGCAGCGCACCGGGACTAGCGGGAGAGTACGCTGAGCAGTTCTTC.

The chain combines TRBV20-1 with TRBJ1-2; 9 positions match TRBD1. Germline CDR1 reads DFQATT; CDR2 reads SNEGSKA (reference sequence). The CDR3 contains 14 residues. After removal of 5 bases from V and 4 bases from J, the junction contained 8 bases not matched to a gene. This CDR3 reads CSAGRGQGTYGYTF. CDR3 nucleotide sequence: TGCAGTGCTGGACGGGGACAGGGAACCTATGGCTACACCTTC.

Remarks on this clonotype: A read error may be the cause here, since a much bigger clone is one base away. V and J are TRBV27 and TRBJ1-2; 7 bases line up with TRBD1. After removal of 3 bases from V and 3 bases from J, the junction contained 7 bases not matched to a gene. This CDR3 spans 15 amino acids. Germline CDR1 is MNHEY and CDR2 is SMNVEV (reference sequence). CDR3 loop: CASSFQQGTDYGYTF. The CDR3, as DNA: TGTGCCAGCAGTTTTCAGCAGGGGACAGACTATGGCTACACCTTC.

This chain uses TRBV15 with TRBJ2-3; D is unclear. The CDR3 runs to 15 residues. V was cut by 1 base and J by 7 bases, with 15 bases left in between. Per germline, CDR1 LNHNV and CDR2 YYDKDF (reference sequence). CDR3 region: CATSRGMGQPNTQYF. In DNA, the CDR3 is TGTGCCACCAGCAGAGGTATGGGCCAGCCTAATACGCAGTATTTT.

The chain has TRBV24-1 and TRBJ2-1; possible D gene TRBD2, 5 bases. Trimming took off 5 bases at V and 13 bases at J, with 26 bases between the two ends. In germline, CDR1 is KGHDR, CDR2 SFDVKD. This CDR3 region has 16 residues. In nucleotides, the CDR3 is TGTGCCACCAGTGCCATCGAGGGAGCGGTTGGGGAGACCCAGTTCTTC. This sequence encodes CATSAIEGAVGETQFF.

This chain uses TRBV12-3 or TRBV12-4 with TRBJ2-3; 15 bases are shared with TRBD2. The CDR3 is made up of 18 amino acids. After removal of 3 bases from V and 3 bases from J, the junction contained 7 bases not matched to a gene. The CDR3 DNA sequence: TGTGCCAGCAGTTTGGGGGGACTAGCGGGAGGAGGGACAGATACGCAGTATTTT. Translating gives CASSLGGLAGGGTDTQYF.

In its sample, this clonotype was seen a few times. This chain links TRBV6-5 with TRBJ2-1; TRBD1 might be the D (8 bases). CDR1 and CDR2 from the germline V gene are MNHEY and SVGAGI. With 4 bases removed from V and 5 bases from J, the gap between germline ends came to 18 bases. There are 16 residues in the CDR3. CDR3: CASSSLYRGGNNEQFF. The CDR3 bases are TGTGCCAGCAGTTCCCTCTACAGGGGGGGGAACAATGAGCAGTTCTTC.

This clonotype was observed a few times. The V and J genes are TRBV4-1 and TRBJ1-4, with 7 bases lining up with TRBD1. The trim removed 8 bases at V and 8 bases at J, leaving 11 bases unmatched. CDR3 length equals 14 residues. CDR1 is MGHRA and CDR2 is YSYEKL in the germline V gene. DNA for the CDR3: TGCGCCAGCTCGACAGGGCTAAATAAGGAAAAACTGTTTTTT. Translation: CASSTGLNKEKLFF.

This clonotype has a single count. The rearrangement joins TRBV6-6 to TRBJ2-1; possible D gene TRBD2, 6 bases. Per germline, CDR1 MNHNY and CDR2 SVGAGI (reference sequence). The length of the CDR3 is 16 residues. Trimming shortened V by 5 bases and J by 4 bases, and 18 bases separated the two germline ends. The CDR3 DNA reads TGTGCCAGCAGTCCGGGGGTAGGTTTCGGATACAATGAGCAGTTCTTC. Protein sequence: CASSPGVGFGYNEQFF.

CDR3 DNA sequence: TGTGCCACGACCGGGGGTACGGTAGCCAAAAACATTCAGTACTTC. It specifies CATTGGTVAKNIQYF. The chain links TRBV28 to TRBJ2-4; D possibly corresponds to TRBD2 (6 bases). This CDR3 has 15 residues. V lost 10 bases and J 0 bases, leaving 16 bases between the germline ends. CDR1 MDHEN and CDR2 SYDVKM come from the germline V gene.

This rearrangement joins TRBV24-1 to TRBJ1-2; D is possibly TRBD1 (6 bases). This CDR3 region has 15 residues. From germline, CDR1 is KGHDR and CDR2 SFDVKD. V lost 0 bases and J lost 7, with 14 bases in between. This chain's CDR3 is CATSDLARQGPGYTF. In DNA, the CDR3 is TGTGCCACCAGTGATTTGGCGCGGCAGGGGCCTGGCTACACCTTC.

This clonotype was picked up a small number of times. The chain links TRBV5-1 to TRBJ2-5; 11 bases fit TRBD2. The CDR3 is 13 amino acids. Germline values: CDR1 SGHRS, CDR2 YFSETQ. J gave up 3 bases and V 8 bases, and 3 bases lay outside the gene matches. Written as DNA, the CDR3 is TGCGCCAGTCGGGGACTAGCGGAAGAGACCCAGTACTTC. Amino acids: CASRGLAEETQYF. Full variable domain (remainder filled in from reference TRBV5-1 and TRBJ2-5): KAGVTQTPRYLIKTRGQQVTLSCSPISGHRSVSWYQQTPGQGLQFLFEYFSETQRNKGNFPGRFSGRQFSNSRSEMNVSTLELGDSALYLCASRGLAEETQYFGPGTRLLVL.

V gene TRBV10-3 combines with J gene TRBJ1-5; D may be TRBD1 (6 bases). This CDR3 spans 13 amino acids. V was trimmed by 7 bases and J by 2 bases, leaving 9 bases between them. Germline CDR1 is ENHRY and CDR2 is SYGVKD. This CDR3 is CAITAGGNQPQHF. The CDR3 region has the DNA TGTGCCATCACAGCAGGGGGCAATCAGCCCCAGCATTTT.

This clonotype was observed a handful of times. The V gene is TRBV5-1, the J gene TRBJ2-7, with a weak D call TRBD2 (5 bases). Germline assignment: CDR1 SGHRS and CDR2 YFSETQ. The germline V and J ends were trimmed by 2 bases and 1 base, with 13 bases remaining between them. The CDR3 runs to 15 residues. CDR3 in DNA: TGCGCCAGCAGCTTCGGGGATGTCGGATCCTACGAGCAGTACTTC. Protein sequence: CASSFGDVGSYEQYF.

This sequence joins TRBV24-1 and TRBJ2-5; no firm D call. The DNA matches TRBJ2-7 better at its end, which makes the J call doubtful. The CDR3 runs to 14 residues. Germline V gene lookup returns CDR1 KGHDR and CDR2 SFDVKD. The CDR3 protein is CATRESGSVGEQYF. For the CDR3, the DNA is TGTGCCACCAGGGAATCCGGGTCCGTCGGCGAGCAGTACTTC.

The table lists this clonotype with a few counts. This chain joins TRBV20-1 and TRBJ2-7; 7 bases agree with TRBD2. The germline V gene encodes CDR1 DFQATT and CDR2 SNEGSKA (reference sequence). V trimming: 3 bases; J trimming: 0 bases; junction bases outside the gene matches: 2. This CDR3 has 13 residues. DNA for the CDR3: TGCAGTGCTAGGACTAGCTCCTCCTACGAGCAGTACTTC. As protein: CSARTSSSYEQYF.

The V gene is TRBV2, the J gene TRBJ2-1, with D tentatively TRBD2 (5 bases). Deletions cut 8 bases from V and 2 bases from J, with 13 bases between. The CDR3 has 14 residues. Germline loops: CDR1 SNHLY, CDR2 FYNNEI. The CDR3 reads CASGEGATYNEQFF. The CDR3 DNA is TGTGCCAGCGGAGAGGGAGCGACCTACAATGAGCAGTTCTTC.

Only a few counts were recorded for this clonotype. The chain uses TRBV5-5 and TRBJ1-5; D may be TRBD1 (6 bases). The CDR3 has 14 residues. Germline V CDR1 and CDR2: SGHKS, YYEKEE (reference sequence). The germline V and J ends were trimmed by 3 bases and 3 bases, with 10 bases remaining between them. This chain's CDR3 is CASSSDRFNQPQHF. The CDR3 DNA sequence: TGTGCCAGCAGCTCGGACAGATTCAATCAGCCCCAGCATTTT.

The rearrangement joins TRBV5-1 to TRBJ2-7; D may correspond to TRBD1 or TRBD2 (5 bases each). Trimming took off 4 bases at V and 0 bases at J, with 11 bases between the two ends. CDR1 is SGHRS and CDR2 is YFSETQ in the germline V gene. This CDR3 has 14 residues. The CDR3 sequence: CASSLGDASYEQYF. CDR3 bases: TGCGCCAGCAGCCTAGGGGACGCCTCCTACGAGCAGTACTTC.

V usage is TRBV20-1 and J usage is TRBJ2-5; unclear D gene. The V end lost 4 bases, the J end lost 11 bases, and 17 bases lay between the germline ends. This CDR3 is built from 12 residues. CDR1 is DFQATT, CDR2 SNEGSKA, per germline (reference sequence). Here the CDR3 DNA reads TGCAGTGCTATAGCTAGGGCCAATGAGCAGTACTTC. Protein product: CSAIARANEQYF.

The table lists this clonotype with a count of one. At one end, the junction sequence differs from germline, possibly due to a read error. The chain combines TRBV7-2 with TRBJ2-7; D is possibly TRBD1 (5 bases). Germline V gene sequence: CDR1 SGHTA, CDR2 FQGNSA. CDR3 length: 13 residues. The CDR3 nucleotides are TGTGCCAGCAGCCGCCTGGGGCTTTACGAGCGGTACTTC. Translation gives CASSRLGLYERYF.

This chain connects TRBV4-1 to TRBJ2-5, with D perhaps TRBD2 (6 bases). Trimming cost V 0 bases and J 2 bases, with 10 bases left between them. The germline V gene has CDR1 MGHRA and CDR2 YSYEKL. The CDR3 spans 15 residues. CDR3 DNA: TGCGCCAGCAGCCAAGAAGGGCGGGATCAAGAGACCCAGTACTTC. Encoded protein: CASSQEGRDQETQYF.

The chain joins TRBV13 to TRBJ2-7; 8 bases align to TRBD2. Trimming at V came to 5 bases and at J to 4 bases, leaving 7 bases not matched to a gene. The germline V gene has CDR1 PRHDT and CDR2 FYEKMQ (reference sequence). The CDR3 loop spans 14 amino acids. Here the CDR3 reads CASSRRSGSYEQYF. In DNA, the CDR3 is TGTGCCAGCAGCCGCCGGAGCGGGAGTTACGAGCAGTACTTC. The full variable domain, in which reference TRBV13 and TRBJ2-7 provide the parts outside the CDR3, is AAGVIQSPRHLIKEKRETATLKCYPIPRHDTVYWYQQGPGQDPQFLISFYEKMQSDKGSIPDRFSAQQFSDYHSELNMSSLELGDSALYFCASSRRSGSYEQYFGPGTRLTVT.

This chain uses TRBV10-3 with TRBJ2-7; D may be TRBD2 (6 bases). The CDR3 consists of 13 residues. Germline loops: CDR1 ENHRY, CDR2 SYGVKD. The V end lost 7 bases, the J end lost 0 bases, and 10 bases lay between the germline ends. The CDR3 DNA reads as TGTGCCATCAAGGTAGCGGACTCCTACGAGCAGTACTTC. Amino acids: CAIKVADSYEQYF.

This rearrangement joins TRBV24-1 to TRBJ2-1, with D perhaps TRBD1 (6 bases). Germline loops: CDR1 KGHDR, CDR2 SFDVKD. The CDR3 extends over 13 amino acids. The ends were cut back, 5 bases at V and 8 bases at J, with 12 bases in the middle. The chain's CDR3 is CATSGYRDDEQFF. The CDR3 bases are TGTGCCACCAGTGGCTACAGGGACGATGAGCAGTTCTTC.

This clonotype was counted only a few times. V gene TRBV20-1 combines with J gene TRBJ2-1, with 11 bases identical to TRBD2. V dropped 6 bases and J dropped 1; count of bases not matched to a gene: 11. The CDR3 sequence is 17 residues long. Germline V gene sequence: CDR1 DFQATT, CDR2 SNEGSKA (reference sequence). DNA for the CDR3: TGCAGTGCGAATGCCGCTAGCGGGAGGAAATCCTACAATGAGCAGTTCTTC. Translating it yields CSANAASGRKSYNEQFF.